This entry features one T cell receptor beta chain sequence. Seattle patients were enrolled while actively infected and followed longitudinally. The record originates from a study of blood T cell repertoires in COVID-19. In the study overall: The study drew acute and convalescent COVID-19 samples from the United States, Italy and Spain. From T cells, B-cell-depleted T cells, or PBMCs came the material, which was cDNA or gDNA.

In the authors' methods: Researchers report that nucleated cell counts were estimated from reference gene primer amplification. The table came from immunoSEQ multiplex PCR; TCRdb's copy has only in-frame clones and leaves some out. The DNA was the basis for D and trimming; V, J and clone size are from that table. The sample carries 150,000 or so clones, 79% recorded once. The TCR sequence derives from a woman aged 60-70 years with COVID-19, enrolled during active disease. Sequencing was carried out using peripheral blood.

The chain's CDR3 is CASSPTSSGANVLTF. DNA of the CDR3: TGTGCCAGCAGCCCAACGAGCTCTGGGGCCAACGTCCTGACTTTC. The gene calls are TRBV7-3 and TRBJ2-6; D unresolved. Germline CDR1 is SGHTA and CDR2 is FQGTGA. V was pared by 5 bases and J by 0 bases, with 8 bases between. This CDR3 comprises 15 residues.